The rows below give T cell receptor beta chains drawn from one sample of a study of blood T cell repertoires in COVID-19. TCRdb keeps only in-frame clones here, not all; method: immunoSEQ multiplex PCR. The sample lists approximately 450,000 clones, approximately 90% seen once, with roughly 1.1% in the top ten. Sequenced material: PBMCs or T cells enriched from blood (not recorded which). The receptor source for this set is a man younger than 40 who had recovered from COVID-19. The CDR3 runs from the conserved cysteine through the conserved F or W. The D gene is left open where the match is weak. The size entry is marked missing in some rows and otherwise reads once, few, many or a size class.

V	J	size	length	D	DNA	CDR3
TRBV24-1	TRBJ2-1	-	16	-	TGTGCCACCAGTGATCGGACAGCACGAAGCTACAATGAGCAGTTCTTC	CATSDRTARSYNEQFF
TRBV11-3	TRBJ2-7	-	11	-	TGTGCCAGCAGCGACCGCGGGGAGCAGTACTTC	CASSDRGEQYF
TRBV5-4	TRBJ2-2	-	15	TRBD1	TGTGCCAGCAGCTCCCGGGACAGGCTCACCGGGGAGCTGTTTTTT	CASSSRDRLTGELFF
TRBV12-3/TRBV12-4	TRBJ1-2	-	12	-	TGTGCCAGCAGTTTATCAGGCTCTGGCTACACCTTC	CASSLSGSGYTF
TRBV7-2	TRBJ2-7	once	15	TRBD2	TGTGCCAGCAGCTTACTAGCGGGAGCGGGGGACGAGCAGTACTTC	CASSLLAGAGDEQYF
TRBV4-1	TRBJ2-7	-	14	-	TGCGCCAGCAGCCCGGTCCCGAGCTCCTACGAGCAGTACTTC	CASSPVPSSYEQYF
TRBV6-5	TRBJ2-7	once	13	TRBD2	TGTGCCAGCCGGGCGGGAGGGCCTACCGAGCAGTACTTC	CASRAGGPTEQYF
TRBV10-3	TRBJ2-2	-	14	-	TGTGCCATCAGTGGAATAATGAGGGCCGGGGAGCTGTTTTTT	CAISGIMRAGELFF
TRBV5-1	TRBJ2-7	-	15	TRBD1	TGCGCCAGCAGCAACCCAGGGGGCAGCCTTCACGAGCAGTACTTC	CASSNPGGSLHEQYF
TRBV7-2	TRBJ2-5	few	13	TRBD2	TGTGCCAGCAGCTTAGCGGGGGGGGAGACCCAGTACTTC	CASSLAGGETQYF
TRBV29-1	TRBJ2-3	-	13	TRBD2	TGCAGCGTTGTAGGCGGGAGATCGGATACGCAGTATTTT	CSVVGGRSDTQYF
TRBV6-1	TRBJ2-7	-	15	TRBD2	TGTGCCAGCAGTGAGCAAGCGGGAGGGCTGTTCGAGCAGTACTTC	CASSEQAGGLFEQYF
TRBV25-1	TRBJ2-7	-	13	-	TGTGCCAGCAGTCGGAGCCCCCTCTACGAGCAGTACTTC	CASSRSPLYEQYF
TRBV11-2	TRBJ1-1	-	13	-	TGTGCCAGCAGCTTAGCCCGCAGCCTAGATGCTTTCTTT	CASSLARSLDAFF
TRBV5-8	TRBJ2-3	-	14	-	TGTGCCAGCAGCACCTTCGGACAGTCAGATACGCAGTATTTT	CASSTFGQSDTQYF
TRBV5-1	TRBJ1-2	-	15	TRBD1	TGCGCCAGCAGCCTAAGACAGGGTTTGGACTATGGCTACACCTTC	CASSLRQGLDYGYTF
TRBV28	TRBJ1-5	-	17	-	TGTGCCAGCCGCGGCGGTATAATTATAATTGGCAATCAGCCCCAGCATTTT	CASRGGIIIIGNQPQHF
TRBV5-1	TRBJ1-2	-	15	TRBD1	TGCGCCAGCAGCACGGGGGGACAGGCTAACTATGGCTACACCTTC	CASSTGGQANYGYTF
TRBV21-1	TRBJ2-2	-	20	-	TGTGCCAGCAGCAAGGTCAGGGGGACAGGGGGAACTAATAACACCGGGGAGCTGTTTTTT	CASSKVRGTGGTNNTGELFF
TRBV29-1	TRBJ1-2	-	14	-	TGCAGCGTTGAGACTGGGGGCAGTGGCTATGGCTACACCTTC	CSVETGGSGYGYTF
TRBV9	TRBJ1-1	-	16	TRBD1	TGTGCCAGCAGCGACCGGGACAGGGGGACCAACACTGAAGCTTTCTTT	CASSDRDRGTNTEAFF